Below, 25 T cell receptor beta chains from the same sample are listed, as sequenced in a study of T cell responses to AZD1222 COVID-19 vaccine. Produced via immunoSEQ multiplex PCR; TCRdb's table is partial and in-frame only. The sample holds about 160,000 clones, around 90% seen once. The specimen was peripheral blood, collected 28 days after the second AZD1222 dose. These TCRs come from an adult who received the AZD1222 COVID-19 vaccine.

This clone showed up just a few times. The chain couples TRBV5-1 to TRBJ2-7; a weak D match, TRBD1 (6 bases). Germline V CDR1 and CDR2: SGHRS, YFSETQ. The ends were cut back, 0 bases at V and 0 bases at J, with 13 bases in the middle. There are 16 residues in the CDR3. CDR3 bases: TGCGCCAGCAGCTTGGACGGACAGTGGAGCTCCTACGAGCAGTACTTC. Protein: CASSLDGQWSSYEQYF.

The rearrangement joins TRBV5-1 to TRBJ2-3, with 12 positions matching TRBD2. Germline lookup yields CDR1 SGHRS and CDR2 YFSETQ. The V gene end was trimmed by 4 bases and the J gene end by 4 bases; junction bases not matched to a gene: 7. This CDR3 is built from 16 residues. CDR3 sequence: CASSPELAGGADTQYF. CDR3 coding DNA: TGCGCCAGCAGCCCGGAACTAGCGGGAGGTGCAGATACGCAGTATTTT. The entire variable domain, with the rest obtained from reference TRBV5-1 and TRBJ2-3, is as follows: KAGVTQTPRYLIKTRGQQVTLSCSPISGHRSVSWYQQTPGQGLQFLFEYFSETQRNKGNFPGRFSGRQFSNSRSEMNVSTLELGDSALYLCASSPELAGGADTQYFGPGTRLTVL.

The chain joins TRBV11-3 to TRBJ2-3; 7 bases are a match to TRBD2. V dropped 3 bases and J dropped 0; count of bases not matched to a gene: 6. Germline values: CDR1 SGHNT, CDR2 YENEEA. This CDR3 contains 16 residues. CDR3 loop: CASSLLSGLSTDTQYF. CDR3 nucleotide sequence: TGTGCCAGCAGCTTGCTTAGCGGGCTGAGCACAGATACGCAGTATTTT.

J is TRBJ2-7 and V is TRBV27, with TRBD2 matching over 12 bases. The CDR3 extends over 15 amino acids. Germline lookup yields CDR1 MNHEY and CDR2 SMNVEV (reference sequence). The V and J ends lost 5 bases and 4 bases, in that order; junction bases with no gene match: 6. CDR3 protein: CASSSWTSGKYEQYF. CDR3 in DNA: TGTGCCAGCAGTAGTTGGACTAGCGGGAAATACGAGCAGTACTTC.

J is TRBJ1-4 and V is TRBV4-1; no clear D. Germline V gene lookup returns CDR1 MGHRA and CDR2 YSYEKL. The germline V and J ends were trimmed by 3 bases and 14 bases, with 13 bases remaining between them. CDR3 length equals 12 residues. In nucleotides, the CDR3 is TGCGCCAGCAGCCAGGCCCCACTTGGGCTGTTTTTT. Its translation: CASSQAPLGLFF.

This rearrangement joins TRBV6-5 to TRBJ1-1; D remains unclear. The CDR3 runs to 14 residues. Between the trimmed V and J ends, which lost 1 base and 0 bases, there was a span of 6 bases. Germline-derived CDR1 and CDR2 are MNHEY and SVGAGI. CDR3 sequence: CASSYLRVNTEAFF. CDR3 nucleotides: TGTGCCAGCAGTTACTTGAGGGTGAACACTGAAGCTTTCTTT.

V gene TRBV19 combines with J gene TRBJ1-1; perhaps TRBD1 as D (6 bases). CDR3 length: 14 residues. Germline CDR1 and CDR2: LNHDA and SQIVND (reference sequence). The V and J ends lost 4 bases and 0 bases respectively, with 9 bases between them. CDR3: CASSTGQMNTEAFF. For the CDR3, the DNA is TGTGCCAGTAGTACCGGACAGATGAACACTGAAGCTTTCTTT. Combining the CDR3 with reference TRBV19 and TRBJ1-1 gives the whole variable domain DGGITQSPKYLFRKEGQNVTLSCEQNLNHDAMYWYRQDPGQGLRLIYYSQIVNDFQKGDIAEGYSVSREKKESFPLTVTSAQKNPTAFYLCASSTGQMNTEAFFGQGTRLTVV.

The chain recombines TRBV9 with TRBJ2-2; D unresolved. Germline V CDR1 and CDR2: SGDLS, YYNGEE. The V end lost 1 base, the J end lost 3 bases, and 4 bases lay between the germline ends. This CDR3 is built from 13 residues. The CDR3 loop is CASSVHDTGELFF. CDR3 coding DNA: TGTGCCAGCAGCGTACACGACACCGGGGAGCTGTTTTTT. Full variable domain (remainder filled in from reference TRBV9 and TRBJ2-2): DSGVTQTPKHLITATGQRVTLRCSPRSGDLSVYWYQQSLDQGLQFLIQYYNGEERAKGNILERFSAQQFPDLHSELNLSSLELGDSALYFCASSVHDTGELFFGEGSRLTVL.

V usage is TRBV10-2 and J usage is TRBJ2-3, with D possibly matching TRBD1 (6 bases). This CDR3 region has 15 residues. CDR1 and CDR2 from the germline V gene are WSHSY and SAAADI. V lost 6 bases and J 0 bases, leaving 13 bases between the germline ends. Here the CDR3 reads CASRGAGPSTDTQYF. CDR3 nucleotide sequence: TGCGCCAGCAGGGGGGCAGGACCTAGCACAGATACGCAGTATTTT.

The chain combines TRBV24-1 with TRBJ2-7, with 10 bases matching TRBD2. Trimming cost V 3 bases and J 5 bases; bases outside gene matches: 6. CDR3 size: 15 residues. From germline, CDR1 is KGHDR and CDR2 SFDVKD. The DNA of the CDR3 is TGTGCCACCAGTGATGCTAGCGGGAGTGGCGACGAGCAGTACTTC. This sequence encodes CATSDASGSGDEQYF.

The chain recombines TRBV27 with TRBJ1-6; D is undetermined. Between the trimmed V and J ends, which lost 1 base and 7 bases, there was a span of 11 bases. Germline lookup yields CDR1 MNHEY and CDR2 SMNVEV (reference sequence). This CDR3 is 15 amino acids long. The CDR3 sequence is CASSLFWVENSPLHF. DNA of the CDR3: TGTGCCAGCAGTTTATTCTGGGTTGAAAATTCACCCCTCCACTTT.

The CDR3 region is CAISRPGSNEQYF. In nucleotides, the CDR3 is TGTGCCATCAGTCGCCCAGGGTCCAACGAGCAGTACTTC. This chain uses TRBV10-3 with TRBJ2-7, with D possibly matching TRBD1 (5 bases). The ends were cut back, 5 bases at V and 5 bases at J, with 13 bases in the middle. The germline V gene encodes CDR1 ENHRY and CDR2 SYGVKD. CDR3 length: 13 amino acids.

The chain carries TRBV24-1 and TRBJ2-1; D uncertain. Trimming left V 2 bases short and J 1 base short, with 8 bases between. The CDR3 length is 15 residues. Germline CDR1 is KGHDR and CDR2 is SFDVKD. CDR3 coding DNA: TGTGCCACCAGTGATTACTCGGATTCCTACAATGAGCAGTTCTTC. Protein: CATSDYSDSYNEQFF.

The chain recombines TRBV12-5 with TRBJ2-2, with a weak D call TRBD1 (6 bases). The germline gives CDR1 LGHNT, CDR2 FRNRAP. The CDR3 consists of 16 residues. Trimming took off 6 bases at V and 2 bases at J, with 16 bases between the two ends. The CDR3: CASGIHTGTNTGELFF. CDR3 nucleotide sequence: TGTGCTAGTGGGATCCACACAGGGACCAACACCGGGGAGCTGTTTTTT.

The chain combines TRBV28 with TRBJ2-7; 10 bases line up with TRBD1. Germline V gives CDR1 MDHEN, CDR2 SYDVKM. V was pared by 7 bases and J by 0 bases, with 9 bases of the junction left unmatched. The CDR3 spans 16 residues. The CDR3 DNA is TGTGCCAGCACCGGGACAGGGGTACGGAGCTCCTACGAGCAGTACTTC. Amino acids: CASTGTGVRSSYEQYF.

The rearrangement joins TRBV11-2 to TRBJ2-7; maybe TRBD2 (6 bases). V dropped 5 bases and J dropped 3 bases, with 11 bases sitting between them. Germline V CDR1 and CDR2: SGHAT, FQNNGV. This CDR3 spans 13 amino acids. For the CDR3, the DNA is TGTGCCAGCAGCGGAGGGCCCCGCTACGAGCAGTACTTC. Its protein is CASSGGPRYEQYF.

The table lists this clone with a few counts. The chain couples TRBV5-1 to TRBJ2-3; TRBD2 agrees at 8 bases. V was clipped by 0 bases and J by 3 bases; unmatched bases: 9. Germline V gene lookup returns CDR1 SGHRS and CDR2 YFSETQ. The CDR3 is made up of 17 amino acids. DNA for the CDR3: TGCGCCAGCAGCTTGGAGCGTAGCGGGATAATGACAGATACGCAGTATTTT. Amino acids: CASSLERSGIMTDTQYF.

The chain uses TRBV28 and TRBJ2-7, with 7 bases fitting TRBD2. Germline CDR1 is MDHEN and CDR2 is SYDVKM. CDR3 length: 16 residues. After removal of 6 bases from V and 5 bases from J, the junction contained 16 bases not matched to a gene. The CDR3 here is CASRGRGLVRSDEQYF. The CDR3 bases are TGTGCCAGCAGGGGTCGCGGACTAGTCCGAAGCGACGAGCAGTACTTC.

The V and J genes are TRBV10-3 and TRBJ2-1; the D is unclear. The CDR3 is 15 residues long. Trimming pared 1 base from V and 7 bases from J, leaving 14 bases between. Germline assignment: CDR1 ENHRY and CDR2 SYGVKD. The CDR3 sequence: CAISELGNLGNEQFF. For the CDR3, the DNA is TGTGCCATCAGTGAGTTGGGAAACTTGGGGAATGAGCAGTTCTTC.

The genes are TRBV6-2 or TRBV6-3 and TRBJ2-7; 9 bases align to TRBD2. Germline V CDR1 and CDR2: MNHEY, SVGEGT. The CDR3 contains 16 residues. The V gene end was trimmed by 5 bases and the J gene end by 5 bases; junction bases not matched to a gene: 13. In DNA form, the CDR3 reads TGTGCCAGCAGTCCCCCCGGGGCGGGAGGGCCGGACGAGCAGTACTTC. It is translated as CASSPPGAGGPDEQYF.

V gene TRBV7-2 combines with J gene TRBJ2-7, with 8 bases aligning to TRBD1. The CDR3 spans 14 residues. Germline CDR1 SGHTA, CDR2 FQGNSA. Trimming took 5 bases from V and 4 from J; bases not matched to a gene: 7. CDR3 DNA sequence: TGTGCCAGCAGCACCAGACAGGGGCTTTACGAGCAGTACTTC. As protein: CASSTRQGLYEQYF.

V and J are TRBV14 and TRBJ1-2; D might be TRBD1 (6 bases). CDR1 and CDR2 from the germline V gene are SGHDN and FVKESK. The CDR3 sequence is 18 residues long. Trimming took off 1 base at V and 4 bases at J, with 22 bases between the two ends. CDR3 coding DNA: TGTGCCAGCAGCCAAGTACGTCTGCGGGGGGCCGAATCCTATGGCTACACCTTC. It is translated as CASSQVRLRGAESYGYTF.

The J gene is TRBJ1-1, the V gene TRBV9; possible D gene TRBD1, 5 bases. Germline V gene data show CDR1 as SGDLS and CDR2 as YYNGEE. CDR3 length: 15 amino acids. V shed 0 bases and J shed 1 base, with 10 bases lying between them. The chain's CDR3 is CASSVAPGWNTEAFF. Here the CDR3 DNA reads TGTGCCAGCAGCGTAGCCCCAGGGTGGAACACTGAAGCTTTCTTT.

In nucleotides, the CDR3 is TGTGCCAGCAGTGGGGGAGAATTTAGCAATCAGCCCCAGCATTTT. As protein: CASSGGEFSNQPQHF. The chain carries TRBV25-1 and TRBJ1-5; unclear D gene. The germline V gene encodes CDR1 MGHDK and CDR2 SYGVNS. The CDR3 consists of 15 residues. Trimming pared 4 bases from V and 0 bases from J, leaving 10 bases between. Filled out from reference TRBV25-1 and TRBJ1-5, the complete variable domain reads EADIYQTPRYLVIGTGKKITLECSQTMGHDKMYWYQQDPGMELHLIHYSYGVNSTEKGDLSSESTVSRIRTEHFPLTLESARPSHTSQYLCASSGGEFSNQPQHFGDGTRLSIL.

This chain connects TRBV7-2 to TRBJ1-2; D remains unclear. Germline assignment: CDR1 SGHTA and CDR2 FQGNSA. This CDR3 comprises 14 residues. V shed 5 bases and J shed 7 bases, with 17 bases lying between them. The CDR3 DNA follows: TGTGCCAGCAGCCACGACCTCCGGGGTTTTGGCTACACCTTC. The encoded protein is CASSHDLRGFGYTF.